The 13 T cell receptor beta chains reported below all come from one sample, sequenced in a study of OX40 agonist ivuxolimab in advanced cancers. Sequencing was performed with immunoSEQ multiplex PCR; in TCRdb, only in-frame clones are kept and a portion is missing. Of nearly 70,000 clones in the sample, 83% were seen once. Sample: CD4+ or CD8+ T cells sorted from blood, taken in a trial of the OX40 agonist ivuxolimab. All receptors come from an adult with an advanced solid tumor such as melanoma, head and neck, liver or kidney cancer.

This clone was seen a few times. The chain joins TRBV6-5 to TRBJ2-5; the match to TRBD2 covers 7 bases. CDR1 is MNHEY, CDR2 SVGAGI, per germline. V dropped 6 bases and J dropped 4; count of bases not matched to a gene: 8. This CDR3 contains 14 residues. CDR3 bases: TGTGCCAGCAGAAGGGAGGGGTTCGGAGAGACCCAGTACTTC. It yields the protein CASRREGFGETQYF.

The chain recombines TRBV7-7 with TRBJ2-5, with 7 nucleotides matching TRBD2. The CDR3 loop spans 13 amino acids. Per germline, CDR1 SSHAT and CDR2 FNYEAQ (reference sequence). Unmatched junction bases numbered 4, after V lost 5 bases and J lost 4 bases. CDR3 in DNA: TGTGCCAGCAGCCCCCCGGGGGGAGAGACCCAGTACTTC. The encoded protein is CASSPPGGETQYF.

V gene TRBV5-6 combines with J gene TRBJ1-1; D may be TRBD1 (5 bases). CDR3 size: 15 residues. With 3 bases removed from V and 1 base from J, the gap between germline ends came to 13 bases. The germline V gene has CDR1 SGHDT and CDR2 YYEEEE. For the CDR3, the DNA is TGTGCCAGCAGCTGGGGCTTGGGGCAGAACACTGAAGCTTTCTTT. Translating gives CASSWGLGQNTEAFF.

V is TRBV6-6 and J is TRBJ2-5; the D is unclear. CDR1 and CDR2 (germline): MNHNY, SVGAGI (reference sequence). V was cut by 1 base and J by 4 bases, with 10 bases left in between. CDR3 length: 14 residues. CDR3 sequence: CASSYLQRRETQYF. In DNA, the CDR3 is TGTGCCAGCAGTTACTTACAGAGAAGAGAGACCCAGTACTTC.

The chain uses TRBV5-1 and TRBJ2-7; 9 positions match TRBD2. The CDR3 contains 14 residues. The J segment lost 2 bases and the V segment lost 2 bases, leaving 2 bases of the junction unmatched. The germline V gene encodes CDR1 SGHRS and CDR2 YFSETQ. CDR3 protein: CASSFGGGAYEQYF. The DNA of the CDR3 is TGCGCCAGCAGCTTTGGCGGGGGGGCCTACGAGCAGTACTTC.

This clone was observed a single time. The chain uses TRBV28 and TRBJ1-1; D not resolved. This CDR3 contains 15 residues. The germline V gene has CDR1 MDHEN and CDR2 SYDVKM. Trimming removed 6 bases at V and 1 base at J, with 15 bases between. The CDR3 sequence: CASSPLGSGNTEAFF. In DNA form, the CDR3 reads TGTGCCAGCAGCCCCCTGGGGTCAGGGAACACTGAAGCTTTCTTT.

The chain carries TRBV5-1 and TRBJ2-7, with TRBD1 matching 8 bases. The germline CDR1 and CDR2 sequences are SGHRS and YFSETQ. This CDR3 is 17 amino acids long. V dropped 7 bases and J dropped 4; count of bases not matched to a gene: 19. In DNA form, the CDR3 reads TGCGCCAGCCCCAGCCGCAGCTTGGACAGGGAAATATACGAGCAGTACTTC. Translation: CASPSRSLDREIYEQYF. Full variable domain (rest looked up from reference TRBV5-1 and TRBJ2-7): KAGVTQTPRYLIKTRGQQVTLSCSPISGHRSVSWYQQTPGQGLQFLFEYFSETQRNKGNFPGRFSGRQFSNSRSEMNVSTLELGDSALYLCASPSRSLDREIYEQYFGPGTRLTVT.

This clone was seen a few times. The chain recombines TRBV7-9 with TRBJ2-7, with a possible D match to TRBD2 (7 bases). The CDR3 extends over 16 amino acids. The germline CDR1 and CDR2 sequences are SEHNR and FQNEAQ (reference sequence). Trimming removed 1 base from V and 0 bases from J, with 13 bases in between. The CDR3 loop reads CASSLVGGAGSYEQYF. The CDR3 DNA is TGTGCCAGCAGCTTAGTAGGGGGGGCCGGCTCCTACGAGCAGTACTTC. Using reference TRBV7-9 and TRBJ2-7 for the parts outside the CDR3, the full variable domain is DTGVSQNPRHKITKRGQNVTFRCDPISEHNRLYWYRQTLGQGPEFLTYFQNEAQLEKSRLLSDRFSAERPKGSFSTLEIQRTEQGDSAMYLCASSLVGGAGSYEQYFGPGTRLTVT.

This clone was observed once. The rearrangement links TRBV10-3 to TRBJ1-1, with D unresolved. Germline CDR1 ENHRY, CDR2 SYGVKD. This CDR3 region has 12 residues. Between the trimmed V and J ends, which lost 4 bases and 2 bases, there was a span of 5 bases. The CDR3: CAISALNTEAFF. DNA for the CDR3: TGTGCCATCAGTGCCCTTAACACTGAAGCTTTCTTT.

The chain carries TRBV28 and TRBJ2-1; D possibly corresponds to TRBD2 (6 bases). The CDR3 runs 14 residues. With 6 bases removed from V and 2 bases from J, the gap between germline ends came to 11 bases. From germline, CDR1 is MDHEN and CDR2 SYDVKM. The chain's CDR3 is CASRGGAPYNEQFF. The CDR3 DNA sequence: TGTGCCAGCAGGGGCGGGGCCCCCTACAATGAGCAGTTCTTC.

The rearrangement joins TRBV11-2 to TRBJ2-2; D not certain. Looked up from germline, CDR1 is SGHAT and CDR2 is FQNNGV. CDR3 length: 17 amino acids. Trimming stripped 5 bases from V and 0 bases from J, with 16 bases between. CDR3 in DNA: TGTGCCAGCAGCATGGGCCGAGCTCTACCGAACACCGGGGAGCTGTTTTTT. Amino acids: CASSMGRALPNTGELFF.

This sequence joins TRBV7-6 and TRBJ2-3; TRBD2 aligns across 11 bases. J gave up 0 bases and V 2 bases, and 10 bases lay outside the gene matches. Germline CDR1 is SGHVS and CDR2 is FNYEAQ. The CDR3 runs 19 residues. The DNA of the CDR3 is TGTGCCAGCAGCTTACTCCTAGCGGGGGGCGTTTATAGCACAGATACGCAGTATTTT. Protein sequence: CASSLLLAGGVYSTDTQYF.

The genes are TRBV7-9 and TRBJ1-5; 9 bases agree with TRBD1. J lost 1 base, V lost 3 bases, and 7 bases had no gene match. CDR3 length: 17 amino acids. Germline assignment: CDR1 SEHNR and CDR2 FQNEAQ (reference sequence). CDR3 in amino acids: CASSFVGQGTSNQPQHF. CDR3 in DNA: TGTGCCAGCAGCTTCGTCGGACAGGGGACGAGCAATCAGCCCCAGCATTTT. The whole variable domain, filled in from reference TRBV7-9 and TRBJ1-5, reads DTGVSQNPRHKITKRGQNVTFRCDPISEHNRLYWYRQTLGQGPEFLTYFQNEAQLEKSRLLSDRFSAERPKGSFSTLEIQRTEQGDSAMYLCASSFVGQGTSNQPQHFGDGTRLSIL.